Only a few counts were recorded for the clone carrying this T cell receptor (beta chain). This specimen belongs to a study of blood T cell repertoires in COVID-19. Study-wide context: Samples taken during acute and convalescent COVID-19 were collected in the United States, Italy and Spain.

Here immunoSEQ multiplex PCR was the method, and the copy in TCRdb shows in-frame clones only, minus some. In the table there are hundreds of thousands of clones, around nine tenths of which are singletons. The study recruited people aged roughly 18 to 95 years across roughly 23 US areas. Cohort assignment relied on participant-reported clinical history. The CDR3 is 16 amino acids. Germline V gene lookup returns CDR1 LGHNA and CDR2 YNFKEQ. Trimming left V 0 bases short and J 2 bases short, with 10 bases between. The TCR sequence derives from a woman younger than 35 who had recovered from COVID-19. Source material: PBMCs or T cells enriched from blood (not recorded which). The chain recombines TRBV4-2 with TRBJ1-4; D not resolved. The CDR3 region has the DNA TGTGCCAGCAGCCAAGATGGAGGAGGGACTAATGAAAAACTGTTTTTT. This sequence encodes CASSQDGGGTNEKLFF.